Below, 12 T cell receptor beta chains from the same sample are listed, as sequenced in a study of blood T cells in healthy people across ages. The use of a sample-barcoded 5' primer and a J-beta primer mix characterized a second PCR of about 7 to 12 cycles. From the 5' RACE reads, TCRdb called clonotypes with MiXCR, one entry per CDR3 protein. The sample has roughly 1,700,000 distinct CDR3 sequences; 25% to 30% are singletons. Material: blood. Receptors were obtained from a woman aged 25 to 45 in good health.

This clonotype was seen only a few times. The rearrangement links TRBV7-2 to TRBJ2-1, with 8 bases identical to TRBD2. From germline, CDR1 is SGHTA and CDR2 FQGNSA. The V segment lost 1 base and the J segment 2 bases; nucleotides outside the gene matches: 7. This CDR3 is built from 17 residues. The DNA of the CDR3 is TGTGCCAGCAGCTTAGAGAGCGGGAGACTCCCCTACAATGAGCAGTTCTTC. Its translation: CASSLESGRLPYNEQFF.

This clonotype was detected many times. CDR3 sequence (DNA): TGCAGTGCTAGAGAGTTGGGGGGGGCTTACAATGAGCAGTTCTTC. Translating it yields CSARELGGAYNEQFF. The rearrangement uses TRBV20-1 and TRBJ2-1, with D maybe TRBD2 (7 bases). CDR1 and CDR2 (germline): DFQATT, SNEGSKA (reference sequence). Between the trimmed V and J ends, which lost 0 bases and 4 bases, there was a span of 13 bases. The CDR3 spans 15 residues.

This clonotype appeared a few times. The CDR3 bases are TGTGCCAGCAGCAAGTGGGAGACCCAGTACTTC. It specifies CASSKWETQYF. The chain combines TRBV6-5 with TRBJ2-7; no reliable D call. The J call may be mistaken, given a closer DNA end match to TRBJ2-5. The V gene's germline CDR1 is MNHEY and CDR2 SVGAGI. The CDR3 sequence is 11 residues long.

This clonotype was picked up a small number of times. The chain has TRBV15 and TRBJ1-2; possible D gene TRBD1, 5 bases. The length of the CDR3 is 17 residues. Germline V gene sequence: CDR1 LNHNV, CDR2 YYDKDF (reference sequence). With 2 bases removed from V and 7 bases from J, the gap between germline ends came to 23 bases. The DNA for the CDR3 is TGTGCCACCAGCAGAATAGGGGTAGGCCCGGTGGGAGGTGGCTACACCTTC. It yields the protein CATSRIGVGPVGGGYTF.

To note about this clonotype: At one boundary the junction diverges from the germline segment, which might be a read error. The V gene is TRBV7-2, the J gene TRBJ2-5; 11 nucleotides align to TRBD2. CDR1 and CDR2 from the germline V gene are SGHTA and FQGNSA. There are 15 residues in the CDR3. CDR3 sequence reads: CASNIAGGQREAQYF. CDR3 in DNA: TGTGCCAGCAACATAGCGGGGGGGCAGAGAGAGGCCCAGTACTTC.

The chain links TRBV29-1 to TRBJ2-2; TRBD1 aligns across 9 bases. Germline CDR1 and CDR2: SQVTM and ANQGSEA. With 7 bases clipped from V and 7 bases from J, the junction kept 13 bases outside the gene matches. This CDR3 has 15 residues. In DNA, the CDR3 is TGCAGCGCTGAGACCGGGACAGGGTCCGTCGGGGAGCTGTTTTTT. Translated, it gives CSAETGTGSVGELFF.

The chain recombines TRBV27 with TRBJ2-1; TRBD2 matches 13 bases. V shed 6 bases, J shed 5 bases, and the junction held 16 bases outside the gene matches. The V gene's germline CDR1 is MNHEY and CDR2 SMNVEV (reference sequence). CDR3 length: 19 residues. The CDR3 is CASRRLAGGGVWSHNEQFF. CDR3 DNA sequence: TGTGCCAGCAGGAGACTAGCGGGGGGCGGAGTGTGGAGTCACAATGAGCAGTTCTTC.

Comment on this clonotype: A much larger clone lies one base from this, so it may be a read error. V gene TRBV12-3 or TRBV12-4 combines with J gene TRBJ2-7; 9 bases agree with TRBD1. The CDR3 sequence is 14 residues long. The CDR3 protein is CTSTARDRVHEQYF. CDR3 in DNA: TGTACCAGCACCGCCCGGGACAGGGTCCACGAGCAGTACTTC.

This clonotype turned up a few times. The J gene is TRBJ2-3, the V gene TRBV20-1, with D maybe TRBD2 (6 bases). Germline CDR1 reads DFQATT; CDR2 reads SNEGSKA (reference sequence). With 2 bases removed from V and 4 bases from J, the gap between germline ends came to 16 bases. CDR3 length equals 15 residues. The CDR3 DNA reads TGCAGTGCTAGACCAGTAGCGGCTTTCGCAGATACGCAGTATTTT. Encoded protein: CSARPVAAFADTQYF.

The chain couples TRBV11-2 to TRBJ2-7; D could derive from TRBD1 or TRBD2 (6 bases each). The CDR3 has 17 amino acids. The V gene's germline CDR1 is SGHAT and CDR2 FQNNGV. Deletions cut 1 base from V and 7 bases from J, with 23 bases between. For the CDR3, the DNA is TGTGCCAGCAGCTTAGGGGGGGTCCGGGACACCTACAATGAGCAGTACTTC. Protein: CASSLGGVRDTYNEQYF.

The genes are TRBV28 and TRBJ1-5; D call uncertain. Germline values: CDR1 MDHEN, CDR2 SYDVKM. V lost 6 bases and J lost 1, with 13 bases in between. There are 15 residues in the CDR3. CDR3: CASSPRLGSNQPQHF. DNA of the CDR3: TGTGCCAGCAGCCCCCGGTTAGGGAGCAATCAGCCCCAGCATTTT.

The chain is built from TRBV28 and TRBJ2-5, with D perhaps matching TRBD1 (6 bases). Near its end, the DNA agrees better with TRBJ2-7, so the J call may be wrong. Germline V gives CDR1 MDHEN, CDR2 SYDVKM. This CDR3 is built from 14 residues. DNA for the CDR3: TGTGCCAGCATTTCGCCGGCAGGGGTGGGCGAGCAGTACTTC. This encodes CASISPAGVGEQYF.